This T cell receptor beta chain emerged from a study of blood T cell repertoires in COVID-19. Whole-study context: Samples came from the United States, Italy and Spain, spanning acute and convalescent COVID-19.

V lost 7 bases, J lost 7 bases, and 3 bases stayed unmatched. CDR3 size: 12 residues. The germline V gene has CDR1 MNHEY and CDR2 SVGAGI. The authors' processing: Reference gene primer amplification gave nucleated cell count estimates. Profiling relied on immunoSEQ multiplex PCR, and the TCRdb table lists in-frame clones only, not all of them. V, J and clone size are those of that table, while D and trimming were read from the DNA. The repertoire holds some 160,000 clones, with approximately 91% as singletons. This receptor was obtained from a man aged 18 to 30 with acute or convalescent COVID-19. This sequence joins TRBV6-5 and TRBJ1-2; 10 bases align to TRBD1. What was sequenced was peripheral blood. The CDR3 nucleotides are TGTGCCAGCATGACAGGGGGCGTTGGCTACACCTTC. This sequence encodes CASMTGGVGYTF.